This is a list of T cell receptor beta chains from one sample in a study of blood T cell repertoires in COVID-19. Libraries were prepared by immunoSEQ multiplex PCR; TCRdb keeps only in-frame clonotypes and omits some of them. Of under 30,000 clones in the sample, 60% to 80% were seen once. The sequenced sample consisted of peripheral blood. Source of these receptors: a woman aged 70 to 79 with acute or convalescent COVID-19. CDR3s include the opening cysteine and the closing phenylalanine or tryptophan. The order of the fields is D gene, V gene, J gene, clone size, CDR3 DNA, CDR3 protein. D genes are given only for firm matches. For some rows the clone size is stated as once, few or many, or as a class when expanded; others skip it.

D gene: TRBD1; V gene: TRBV24-1; J gene: TRBJ2-5; clone size: .; CDR3 DNA: TGTGCCACCAGTGGGAGCGGGACAGGGACTCAAGAGACCCAGTACTTC; CDR3 protein: CATSGSGTGTQETQYF
D gene: .; V gene: TRBV18; J gene: TRBJ2-3; clone size: .; CDR3 DNA: TGTGCCAGCTCAACGGGGGACAGCCGCACAGATACGCAGTATTTT; CDR3 protein: CASSTGDSRTDTQYF
D gene: TRBD1; V gene: TRBV19; J gene: TRBJ1-1; clone size: .; CDR3 DNA: TGTGCCAGTAGTATTAGGGAGACAGGGGAGGAGAACACTGAAGCTTTCTTT; CDR3 protein: CASSIRETGEENTEAFF
D gene: .; V gene: TRBV6-5; J gene: TRBJ1-1; clone size: .; CDR3 DNA: TGTGCCGGGGGGTTTTCGGGGACTGAAGCTTTCTTT; CDR3 protein: CAGGFSGTEAFF
D gene: TRBD2; V gene: TRBV11-3; J gene: TRBJ2-5; clone size: .; CDR3 DNA: TGTGCCAGCAGCCGGGGACTAGCGGGAGGCGGGGAGACCCAGTACTTC; CDR3 protein: CASSRGLAGGGETQYF
D gene: .; V gene: TRBV19; J gene: TRBJ2-2; clone size: once; CDR3 DNA: TGTGCCAGTAGTATACCCGGGGGACCCGGGGAGCTGTTTTTT; CDR3 protein: CASSIPGGPGELFF
D gene: .; V gene: TRBV28; J gene: TRBJ2-7; clone size: once; CDR3 DNA: TGTGCCAGCAGTTTGGACTCCACCAGAGAGCAGTACTTC; CDR3 protein: CASSLDSTREQYF
D gene: TRBD2; V gene: TRBV30; J gene: TRBJ2-7; clone size: .; CDR3 DNA: TGTGCCTGGAGCCCCTGGACTAGCGCCATCCTCTCCTACGAGCAGTACTTC; CDR3 protein: CAWSPWTSAILSYEQYF
D gene: TRBD2; V gene: TRBV9; J gene: TRBJ2-1; clone size: .; CDR3 DNA: TGTGCCAGCAGCGTAACGTCTAGCGGGGATAATGAGCAGTTCTTC; CDR3 protein: CASSVTSSGDNEQFF
D gene: .; V gene: TRBV10-3; J gene: TRBJ1-5; clone size: few; CDR3 DNA: TGTGCCATCAGTGAGTCGGGAGGAGGCAATCAGCCCCAGCATTTT; CDR3 protein: CAISESGGGNQPQHF
D gene: .; V gene: TRBV18; J gene: TRBJ2-7; clone size: .; CDR3 DNA: TGTGCCAGCTCACTTTCGGGGAATTACGAGCAGTACTTC; CDR3 protein: CASSLSGNYEQYF
D gene: .; V gene: TRBV7-3; J gene: TRBJ1-1; clone size: .; CDR3 DNA: TGTGCCAGCAGCCGACAGCAGAACACTGAAGCTTTCTTT; CDR3 protein: CASSRQQNTEAFF
D gene: TRBD2; V gene: TRBV9; J gene: TRBJ2-5; clone size: .; CDR3 DNA: TGTGCCAGCAGCGTAGGTAGCGGGGACCTCGGGGAGACCCAGTACTTC; CDR3 protein: CASSVGSGDLGETQYF
D gene: TRBD1; V gene: TRBV6-5; J gene: TRBJ2-7; clone size: .; CDR3 DNA: TGTGCCAGCAGCCGGGGACAGGGCAGCGAGCAGTACTTC; CDR3 protein: CASSRGQGSEQYF
D gene: .; V gene: TRBV29-1; J gene: TRBJ2-7; clone size: .; CDR3 DNA: TGCAGCGTCCTGGATGACAGAGCCTACGAGCAGTACTTC; CDR3 protein: CSVLDDRAYEQYF
D gene: .; V gene: TRBV28; J gene: TRBJ1-2; clone size: .; CDR3 DNA: TGTGCCAGCAGTTTATACCAACCGATGAGGCAAGGCTACACCTTC; CDR3 protein: CASSLYQPMRQGYTF
D gene: TRBD2; V gene: TRBV7-2; J gene: TRBJ2-7; clone size: .; CDR3 DNA: TGTGCCAGCAGCTTAAATCCTCGCGGGGGGGCGTACGAGCAGTACTTC; CDR3 protein: CASSLNPRGGAYEQYF
D gene: TRBD2; V gene: TRBV7-2; J gene: TRBJ2-3; clone size: .; CDR3 DNA: TGTGCCAGCAGCTTAGCCACCATCAGCGGGGGGTGGACAGATACGCAGTATTTT; CDR3 protein: CASSLATISGGWTDTQYF
D gene: .; V gene: TRBV7-2; J gene: TRBJ1-1; clone size: many; CDR3 DNA: TGTGCCAGCAGCTTATCTTTCGGGAATGAAGCTTTCTTT; CDR3 protein: CASSLSFGNEAFF
D gene: .; V gene: TRBV27; J gene: TRBJ2-3; clone size: few; CDR3 DNA: TGTGCCAGCAGTTTAGGTATGGTAGTGACAGATACGCAGTATTTT; CDR3 protein: CASSLGMVVTDTQYF
D gene: .; V gene: TRBV19; J gene: TRBJ2-3; clone size: few; CDR3 DNA: TGTGCCAGTAGTAGAAGGGGGGGCCTCCTTAATACGCAGTATTTT; CDR3 protein: CASSRRGGLLNTQYF
D gene: TRBD1; V gene: TRBV15; J gene: TRBJ2-7; clone size: .; CDR3 DNA: TGTGCCACCAGCAGAGAGGGACAGTACGAGCAGTACTTC; CDR3 protein: CATSREGQYEQYF
D gene: .; V gene: TRBV28; J gene: TRBJ1-2; clone size: .; CDR3 DNA: TGTGCCAGCAGTTTGAAAGGAAGGAGCTATGGCTACACCTTC; CDR3 protein: CASSLKGRSYGYTF
D gene: .; V gene: TRBV28; J gene: TRBJ1-2; clone size: .; CDR3 DNA: TGTGCCAGCAGTAGTCCCGGTTTAGGCTACACCTTC; CDR3 protein: CASSSPGLGYTF
D gene: .; V gene: TRBV6-5; J gene: TRBJ1-2; clone size: .; CDR3 DNA: TGTGCCAGCAGTTACTCGAGTATTCCTGGCTACACCTTC; CDR3 protein: CASSYSSIPGYTF
D gene: TRBD1; V gene: TRBV7-2; J gene: TRBJ2-1; clone size: .; CDR3 DNA: TGTGCCAGCAGCTCCGACAGGGGGCTTACACATGAGCAGTTCTTC; CDR3 protein: CASSSDRGLTHEQFF
D gene: TRBD1; V gene: TRBV6-6; J gene: TRBJ1-5; clone size: .; CDR3 DNA: TGTGCCAGCAGTCGTTCCGGGACAGGGGGCAATAGCAATCAGCCCCAGCATTTT; CDR3 protein: CASSRSGTGGNSNQPQHF
D gene: TRBD1; V gene: TRBV19; J gene: TRBJ2-7; clone size: .; CDR3 DNA: TGTGCCAGTAGGGGGACAGACTCCTACGAGCAGTACTTC; CDR3 protein: CASRGTDSYEQYF
D gene: TRBD2; V gene: TRBV4-2; J gene: TRBJ2-5; clone size: .; CDR3 DNA: TGTGCCAGCAGCCGGACTAGCGGGGGAGAGACCCAGTACTTC; CDR3 protein: CASSRTSGGETQYF
D gene: TRBD1; V gene: TRBV5-1; J gene: TRBJ2-3; clone size: .; CDR3 DNA: TGCGCCAGCAAGACAGGGGGGAGGTCCCCCACAGATACGCAGTATTTT; CDR3 protein: CASKTGGRSPTDTQYF
D gene: .; V gene: TRBV3-1/TRBV3-2; J gene: TRBJ2-6; clone size: .; CDR3 DNA: TGTGCCAGCAATGACAGGTCGTTTGGGGCCAACGTCCTGACTTTC; CDR3 protein: CASNDRSFGANVLTF
D gene: TRBD2; V gene: TRBV11-2; J gene: TRBJ2-3; clone size: once; CDR3 DNA: TGTGCCAGCACGACTAGCGGGTATGGGTTAGATACGCAGTATTTT; CDR3 protein: CASTTSGYGLDTQYF
D gene: TRBD2; V gene: TRBV27; J gene: TRBJ2-7; clone size: .; CDR3 DNA: TGTGCCAGCAGTTTATACGGGCGGGGGGACTCCTACGAGCAGTACTTC; CDR3 protein: CASSLYGRGDSYEQYF
D gene: .; V gene: TRBV11-2; J gene: TRBJ2-6; clone size: .; CDR3 DNA: TGTGCCAGCAGCCCGTACACCTCTGGGGCCAACGTCCTGACTTTC; CDR3 protein: CASSPYTSGANVLTF
D gene: .; V gene: TRBV19; J gene: TRBJ1-1; clone size: .; CDR3 DNA: TGTGCCAGTAGTACCCCGGGGAGGCGTGGAATCACTGAAGCTTTCTTT; CDR3 protein: CASSTPGRRGITEAFF
D gene: TRBD1; V gene: TRBV6-2/TRBV6-3; J gene: TRBJ1-1; clone size: .; CDR3 DNA: TGTGCCAGCAGTTCGGGGGCGGGACAGGGCCGTCGCACTGAAGCTTTCTTT; CDR3 protein: CASSSGAGQGRRTEAFF
D gene: .; V gene: TRBV5-1; J gene: TRBJ2-7; clone size: few; CDR3 DNA: TGCGCCAGCAGCCAGACAGAGCTCCTGGACGAGCAGTACTTC; CDR3 protein: CASSQTELLDEQYF
D gene: TRBD1; V gene: TRBV7-9; J gene: TRBJ1-5; clone size: .; CDR3 DNA: TGTGCCAGCAGCAAGACAGGGGATAGCAATCAGCCCCAGCATTTT; CDR3 protein: CASSKTGDSNQPQHF
D gene: TRBD1; V gene: TRBV6-5; J gene: TRBJ2-7; clone size: .; CDR3 DNA: TGTGCCAGCAGTTACTCACCGACAGGGGAATCCTACGAGCAGTACTTC; CDR3 protein: CASSYSPTGESYEQYF
D gene: .; V gene: TRBV19; J gene: TRBJ1-1; clone size: once; CDR3 DNA: TGTGCCAGTAGTATCTGGGGGGTGGGCACTGAAGCTTTCTTT; CDR3 protein: CASSIWGVGTEAFF
D gene: .; V gene: TRBV9; J gene: TRBJ2-1; clone size: .; CDR3 DNA: TGTGCCAGCAGCGTAGGCCAGGGAACGACGGGGGATGAGCAGTTCTTC; CDR3 protein: CASSVGQGTTGDEQFF
D gene: .; V gene: TRBV29-1; J gene: TRBJ2-3; clone size: .; CDR3 DNA: TGCAGCGTTGAACCCACCTATCCGAGCACAGATACGCAGTATTTT; CDR3 protein: CSVEPTYPSTDTQYF
D gene: .; V gene: TRBV7-9; J gene: TRBJ2-7; clone size: .; CDR3 DNA: TGTGCCAGCACCCGGGAGCGCCCCTACGAGCAGTACTTC; CDR3 protein: CASTRERPYEQYF
D gene: .; V gene: TRBV15; J gene: TRBJ2-1; clone size: .; CDR3 DNA: TGTGCCACCAGCAGAGATACGGGATCCTACAATGAGCAGTTCTTC; CDR3 protein: CATSRDTGSYNEQFF
D gene: .; V gene: TRBV7-3; J gene: TRBJ1-4; clone size: once; CDR3 DNA: TGTGCCAGCAGCTGCAGGACTGCAACTAATGAAAAACTGTTTTTT; CDR3 protein: CASSCRTATNEKLFF